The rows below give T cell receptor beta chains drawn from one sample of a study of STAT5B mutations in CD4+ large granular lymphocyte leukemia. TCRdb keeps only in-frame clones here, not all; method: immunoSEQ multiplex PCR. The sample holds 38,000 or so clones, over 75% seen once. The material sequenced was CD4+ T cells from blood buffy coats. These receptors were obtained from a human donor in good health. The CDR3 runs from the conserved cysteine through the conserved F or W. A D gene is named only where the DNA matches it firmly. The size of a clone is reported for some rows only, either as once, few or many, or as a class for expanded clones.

TGTGCCAGCAGTTTATCGGCTGACATGGGCGAGCAGTACTTC,CASSLSADMGEQYF,TRBJ2-7,14,medium-sized,-,TRBV27
TGTGCCAGCTCCCTGGGGGCAGCGAACACTGAAGCTTTCTTT,CASSLGAANTEAFF,TRBJ1-1,14,-,-,TRBV18
TGCGCCAGCAGCTCGCCCGGCAGTGTGAGCTCTGGGGCCAACGTCCTGACTTTC,CASSSPGSVSSGANVLTF,TRBJ2-6,18,-,-,TRBV5-1
TGTGCCAGCAGTGACTCGATTAAGGCCCGCAGGGGGTTGAATTCACCCCTCCACTTT,CASSDSIKARRGLNSPLHF,TRBJ1-6,19,-,TRBD1,TRBV6-4
TGTGCCAGCAGCACCACTACGGGTTACGAGCAGTACTTC,CASSTTTGYEQYF,TRBJ2-7,13,-,-,TRBV7-2
TGTGCCAGCAGCTCCACCGGGACTTTCCAGTTCTTC,CASSSTGTFQFF,TRBJ2-1,12,-,-,TRBV28
TGTGCCAGCAGCATCGGACAGGGTAAAACCAAAAACATTCAGTACTTC,CASSIGQGKTKNIQYF,TRBJ2-4,16,-,TRBD1,TRBV7-8
TGTGCCAGCAGCCCCGGGGTAGCGGGGGGCCTAGTGAGGGAGCTGTTTTTT,CASSPGVAGGLVRELFF,TRBJ2-2,17,-,TRBD2,TRBV9
TGTGCCAGCAGCGGGGACAGGGGGCCTGGCTACACCTTC,CASSGDRGPGYTF,TRBJ1-2,13,-,TRBD1,TRBV9
TGTGCCAGCAGCTTAGATCCAGGGGGCGTGACCCAGTACTTC,CASSLDPGGVTQYF,TRBJ2-5,14,-,TRBD1,TRBV7-2
TGCAGTGCTAGAAACACAGGGTTAAGCGGTTTC,CSARNTGLSGF,TRBJ1-2,11,few,-,TRBV20-1
TGCGCCAGCGGCGGCTTCGGTGACGGGGAGCTGTTTTTT,CASGGFGDGELFF,TRBJ2-2,13,-,-,TRBV5-1
TGTGCCAGCTCACCCTCGGGACTCACAACTAATGAAAAACTGTTTTTT,CASSPSGLTTNEKLFF,TRBJ1-4,16,-,-,TRBV18
TGTGCCAGTAGTATTGGTTTTTCTAGCACAGATACGCAGTATTTT,CASSIGFSSTDTQYF,TRBJ2-3,15,-,-,TRBV19
TGTGCCAGTAGTAACTTTTTGACAGGGGTGAGCAATCAGCCCCAGCATTTT,CASSNFLTGVSNQPQHF,TRBJ1-5,17,-,TRBD1,TRBV19
TGCGCCAGCAGACCTACGGGGGACGCCGCCCGGAACACTGAAGCTTTCTTT,CASRPTGDAARNTEAFF,TRBJ1-1,17,-,-,TRBV5-1
TGCAGTGCTAGGGGAGATGGCTACACCTTC,CSARGDGYTF,TRBJ1-2,10,few,-,TRBV20-1
TGTGCCAGCAGCTTGGGGACGGAGTACAATGAGCAGTTCTTC,CASSLGTEYNEQFF,TRBJ2-1,14,-,-,TRBV11-2
TGTGCCGGACAGGGGAACACAGATACGCAGTATTTT,CAGQGNTDTQYF,TRBJ2-3,12,-,TRBD1,TRBV6-1